The T cell receptor beta chain described here comes from a study of T cell responses to AZD1222 COVID-19 vaccine. Libraries were prepared by immunoSEQ multiplex PCR; TCRdb keeps only in-frame clonotypes and omits some of them. The repertoire consists of 130,000 or so clones, with about 93% occurring once and the leading ten covering 0.75% to 0.95%. The study, taken as a whole, reports: Two doses of AZD1222 preceded a rise in Spike-specific TCR breadth and depth. Repertoires were sampled only after the peak T cell response.

As concerns this clone: Its antigen remains unknown.

Germline CDR1 SGHTA, CDR2 FQGNSA. This CDR3 has 10 residues. The source of this sequence is an adult in good health. The chain has TRBV7-2 and TRBJ1-2; D is possibly TRBD1 (5 bases). The specimen comprised peripheral blood, sampled on day 0 of AZD1222 vaccination. For the CDR3, the DNA is TGTTGGGACGGCCAATATGGCTACACCTTC. It codes for CWDGQYGYTF.